This TCR beta chain was documented in a study of blood T cell repertoires in COVID-19. Across the whole study: The cDNA or gDNA used as material had been derived from T cells, B-cell-depleted T cells, or PBMCs.

TCRdb's table, derived via immunoSEQ multiplex PCR, lists solely in-frame clones and lacks some. The sample carries approximately 140,000 clones, over 80% recorded once. Germline CDR1 is SGHRS and CDR2 is YFSETQ. The CDR3 extends over 17 amino acids. V was trimmed by 0 bases and J by 0 bases, leaving 13 bases between them. Sequenced sample: peripheral blood. This TCR was recovered from a human donor in a cohort sampled during active COVID-19. The V and J genes are TRBV5-1 and TRBJ1-3; no clear D. This CDR3 is CASSLGSGINSGNTIYF. The CDR3 DNA reads as TGCGCCAGCAGCTTGGGGTCAGGAATTAACTCTGGAAACACCATATATTTT.